This TCR beta chain was sequenced during a study of cytomegalovirus exposure and HLA in healthy donors. Study context: About 80 million unique TCRs from HLA-typed donors made up an early data release. Whole-study findings and limits: CMV serostatus was the sole immune exposure information available. Links to common viral pathogens appeared, in a later analysis, for several of the most significant clusters. An assumption of roughly uniform sequencing depth across donors underlay the presence/absence analyses.

A word on this clone: What it binds is unknown.

The PCR employed 60 Vbeta primers together with 13 Jbeta primers. TCRdb keeps only in-frame clones here, not all; method: immunoSEQ multiplex PCR. In the table there are fewer than 200,000 clones, about 72% of which are singletons. This CDR3 has 14 residues. From germline, CDR1 is MGHRA and CDR2 YSYEKL. Trimming shortened V by 1 base and J by 4 bases, and 11 bases separated the two germline ends. Sequenced material: PBMCs. The J gene is TRBJ2-7, the V gene TRBV4-1; no definite D call. The sequence was collected from a man aged 30 to 45 in good health and CMV-seropositive. CDR3 protein: CASSQAAPDYEQYF. The CDR3 region has the DNA TGCGCCAGCAGCCAAGCAGCGCCGGATTACGAGCAGTACTTC.